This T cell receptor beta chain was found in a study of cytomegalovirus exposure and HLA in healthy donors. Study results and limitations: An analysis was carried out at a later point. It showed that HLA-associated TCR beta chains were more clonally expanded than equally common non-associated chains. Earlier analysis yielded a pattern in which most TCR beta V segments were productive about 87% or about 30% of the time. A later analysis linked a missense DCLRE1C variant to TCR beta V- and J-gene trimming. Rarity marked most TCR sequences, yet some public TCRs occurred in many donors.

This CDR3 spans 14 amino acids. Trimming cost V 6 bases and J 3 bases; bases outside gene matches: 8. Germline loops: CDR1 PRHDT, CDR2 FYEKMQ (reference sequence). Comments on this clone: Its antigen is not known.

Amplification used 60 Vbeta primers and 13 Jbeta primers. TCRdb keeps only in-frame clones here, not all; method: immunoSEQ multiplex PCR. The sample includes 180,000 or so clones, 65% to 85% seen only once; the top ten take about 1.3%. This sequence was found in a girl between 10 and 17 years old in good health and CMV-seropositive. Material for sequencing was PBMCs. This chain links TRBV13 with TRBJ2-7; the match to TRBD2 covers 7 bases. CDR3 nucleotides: TGTGCCAGCAGTCAAAGGGACTACGACTACGAGCAGTACTTC. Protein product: CASSQRDYDYEQYF.